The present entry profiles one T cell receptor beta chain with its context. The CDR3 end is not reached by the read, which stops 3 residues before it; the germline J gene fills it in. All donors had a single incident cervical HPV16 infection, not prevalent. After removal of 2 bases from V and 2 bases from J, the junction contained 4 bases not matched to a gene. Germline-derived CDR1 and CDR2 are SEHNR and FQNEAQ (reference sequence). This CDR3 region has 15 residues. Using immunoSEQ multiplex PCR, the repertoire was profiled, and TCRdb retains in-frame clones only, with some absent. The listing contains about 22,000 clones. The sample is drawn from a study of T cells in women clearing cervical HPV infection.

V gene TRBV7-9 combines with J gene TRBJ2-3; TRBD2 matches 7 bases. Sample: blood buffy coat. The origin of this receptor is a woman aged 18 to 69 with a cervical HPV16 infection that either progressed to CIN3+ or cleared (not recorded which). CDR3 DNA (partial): TGTGCCAGCAGCTTAACTAGCGAAGCCACAGATACG. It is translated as CASSLTSEATDT. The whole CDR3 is CASSLTSEATDTQYF.